These 10 T cell receptor beta chains were sequenced from one sample in a study of response to subunit inactivated influenza vaccine. TCRdb reprocessed the RT-PCR reads via MiXCR and lists one record per CDR3 protein. The repertoire has about 650,000 distinct CDR3 sequences, less than 20% of them found once; the top ten carry around 10%. Material: PBMCs from blood, obtained about 13 days after vaccination. The receptors originated from a man aged 45-65 years who received an inactivated influenza vaccine.

The chain employs TRBV28 and TRBJ2-7, with TRBD2 matching over 8 bases. The J segment lost 3 bases and the V segment lost 6 bases, leaving 13 bases of the junction unmatched. The CDR3 spans 16 residues. Germline assignment: CDR1 MDHEN and CDR2 SYDVKM. The CDR3 nucleotides read TGTGCCAGCAGAACTCGGCGGGGGGCAATGCTCTACGAGCAGTACTTC. It encodes CASRTRRGAMLYEQYF.

The chain joins TRBV7-9 to TRBJ2-1; TRBD1 matches 9 bases. V dropped 5 bases and J dropped 5; count of bases not matched to a gene: 4. The CDR3 sequence is 14 residues long. Germline V gene lookup returns CDR1 SEHNR and CDR2 FQNEAQ (reference sequence). CDR3 region: CASSPGTGHNEQFF. The CDR3 bases are TGTGCCAGCAGCCCGGGGACAGGGCACAATGAGCAGTTCTTC.

The chain combines TRBV5-1 with TRBJ2-4, with D tentatively TRBD1 or TRBD2 (6 bases each). The CDR3 loop spans 13 amino acids. Trimming took off 3 bases at V and 9 bases at J, with 13 bases between the two ends. Germline CDR1 reads SGHRS; CDR2 reads YFSETQ. The CDR3 region is CASSYGGVGIQYF. In DNA, the CDR3 is TGCGCCAGCAGCTACGGGGGCGTTGGCATTCAGTACTTC.

The V gene is TRBV12-3 or TRBV12-4, the J gene TRBJ2-3; TRBD2 might be the D (6 bases). V was cut by 6 bases and J by 4 bases, with 14 bases left in between. The CDR3 consists of 14 residues. The CDR3 is CASSPRRGPDTQYF. The CDR3 nucleotides are TGTGCCAGCAGCCCCAGGAGGGGCCCAGATACGCAGTATTTT.

V is TRBV18 and J is TRBJ2-1; D gene uncertain. The CDR3 totals 16 residues. Germline CDR1 and CDR2: KGHSH and LQKENI. Trimming removed 1 base at V and 5 bases at J, with 15 bases between. The CDR3 DNA sequence: TGTGCCAGCTCACCACGCGGAACTTCTACCAACAATGAGCAGTTCTTC. Protein sequence: CASSPRGTSTNNEQFF.

The chain employs TRBV20-1 and TRBJ2-5; TRBD1 matches at 7 bases. The CDR3 covers 16 residues. Germline CDR1 DFQATT, CDR2 SNEGSKA (reference sequence). V was pared by 8 bases and J by 1 base, with 16 bases of the junction left unmatched. The DNA for the CDR3 is TGCAGTTGCCCTGAATCCGACAGGGAGACCCAAGAGACCCAGTACTTC. The encoded protein is CSCPESDRETQETQYF.

The table lists this clonotype with a few counts. A read error may produce the germline difference seen at one junction end. The rearrangement uses TRBV11-2 and TRBJ2-5; 11 nucleotides line up with TRBD2. Germline CDR1 is SGHAT and CDR2 is FQNNGV. The CDR3 spans 11 residues. CDR3 loop: CASSSGLAGHF. CDR3 nucleotide sequence: TGTGCCAGCAGCTCCGGACTAGCGGGCCACTTC.

The rearrangement uses TRBV5-5 and TRBJ1-3, with D uncertain. Trimming took 4 bases from V and 0 from J, leaving 11 bases between them. The CDR3 consists of 15 residues. CDR1 and CDR2 (germline): SGHKS, YYEKEE (reference sequence). CDR3 nucleotides: TGTGCCAGCAGCCAAATACTGTCCTCTGGAAACACCATATATTTT. Protein sequence: CASSQILSSGNTIYF.

This clonotype was recorded a few times. This chain joins TRBV6-2 or TRBV6-3 and TRBJ2-3; 13 bases are a match to TRBD2. V lost 6 bases, J lost 4 bases, and 7 bases stayed unmatched. Germline CDR1 is MNHEY and CDR2 is SVGEGT. This CDR3 region has 16 residues. In DNA, the CDR3 is TGTGCCAGCAGCATCGGACTAGCGGGAGCGGCAGATACGCAGTATTTT. Protein sequence: CASSIGLAGAADTQYF.

Only a few counts were recorded for this clonotype. The rearrangement joins TRBV6-2 or TRBV6-3 to TRBJ2-7, with TRBD2 identical over 16 bases. CDR1 is MNHEY, CDR2 SVGEGT, per germline. V was pared by 6 bases and J by 4 bases, with 0 bases of the junction left unmatched. CDR3 size: 14 residues. The CDR3 DNA sequence: TGTGCCAGCAGGGGACTAGCGGGAGGGTACGAGCAGTACTTC. It is translated as CASRGLAGGYEQYF.